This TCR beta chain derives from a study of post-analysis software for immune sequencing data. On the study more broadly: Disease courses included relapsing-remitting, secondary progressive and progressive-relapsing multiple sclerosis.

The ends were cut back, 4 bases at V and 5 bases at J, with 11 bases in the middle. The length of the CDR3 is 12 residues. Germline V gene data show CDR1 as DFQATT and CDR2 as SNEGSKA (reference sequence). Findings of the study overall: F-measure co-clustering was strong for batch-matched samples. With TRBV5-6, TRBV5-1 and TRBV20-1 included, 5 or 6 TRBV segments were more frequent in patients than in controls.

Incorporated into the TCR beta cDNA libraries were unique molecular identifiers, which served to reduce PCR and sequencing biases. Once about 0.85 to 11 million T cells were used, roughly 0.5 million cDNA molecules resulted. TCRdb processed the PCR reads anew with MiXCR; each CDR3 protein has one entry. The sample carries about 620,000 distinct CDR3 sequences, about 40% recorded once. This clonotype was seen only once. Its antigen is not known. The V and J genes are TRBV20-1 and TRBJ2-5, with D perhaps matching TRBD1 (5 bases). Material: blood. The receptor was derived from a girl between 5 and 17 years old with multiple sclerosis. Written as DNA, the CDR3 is TGCAGTGCTAAGCTTAGGGGCGAGACCCAGTACTTC. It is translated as CSAKLRGETQYF.